A single sample is the source of the 10 T cell receptor beta chains below, sequenced in a study of shared clonotypes between healthy human individuals. This table comes from immunoSEQ multiplex PCR, and its TCRdb copy is limited to in-frame clones, with some not included. The table records over 2 million clones, 85% to 95% of them present only once. The sample taken for sequencing was naive CD4+ T cells from PBMCs. The subset is: CD45RA+ positively selected. Receptors originate from a man aged 18 to 35 in good health. Some clones in this sample may be carry-over from other donors' samples.

The chain carries TRBV9 and TRBJ2-2; 7 positions match TRBD2. The V segment lost 0 bases and the J segment 4 bases; nucleotides outside the gene matches: 6. This CDR3 spans 16 amino acids. Germline V gene lookup returns CDR1 SGDLS and CDR2 YYNGEE. Here the CDR3 reads CASSVEAGRATGELFF. The CDR3 nucleotides read TGTGCCAGCAGCGTAGAAGCGGGACGGGCCACCGGGGAGCTGTTTTTT.

Regarding this clone: Within the sample, other DNA sequences also encode this same CDR3. The chain couples TRBV19 to TRBJ2-3; D not certain. From germline, CDR1 is LNHDA and CDR2 SQIVND (reference sequence). V was pared by 0 bases and J by 5 bases, with 3 bases between. The length of the CDR3 is 12 residues. In DNA form, the CDR3 reads TGTGCCAGTAGTATAGACAGAGATACGCAGTATTTT. Amino acid sequence: CASSIDRDTQYF.

In the case of this clone: The sample has other DNA sequences that encode this CDR3 too. The V gene is TRBV11-3, the J gene TRBJ2-5; D is perhaps TRBD1 (5 bases). The germline V and J ends were trimmed by 5 bases and 2 bases, with 9 bases remaining between them. The CDR3 spans 13 residues. Germline CDR1 reads SGHNT; CDR2 reads YENEEA. CDR3 loop: CASSPGAQETQYF. CDR3 sequence (DNA): TGTGCCAGCAGCCCTGGGGCTCAAGAGACCCAGTACTTC.

V is TRBV11-3 and J is TRBJ2-3; the D is unclear. The CDR3 spans 11 residues. The V end was cut by 3 bases, the J end by 3 bases, with 1 base between. Germline-derived CDR1 and CDR2 are SGHNT and YENEEA. CDR3: CASSLTDTQYF. The CDR3 bases are TGTGCCAGCAGCTTGACAGATACGCAGTATTTT.

This clone was observed a few times. Here the CDR3 reads CASSSGGREDGYTF. The CDR3 DNA sequence: TGTGCCAGCAGCTCCGGGGGCAGGGAGGATGGCTACACCTTC. V is TRBV7-6 and J is TRBJ1-2, with a tentative D call TRBD1 (6 bases). Germline V gene sequence: CDR1 SGHVS, CDR2 FNYEAQ. The CDR3 contains 14 residues. Trimming left V 4 bases short and J 6 bases short, with 15 bases between. Complete variable domain (other parts from reference TRBV7-6 and TRBJ1-2): GAGVSQSPRYKVTKRGQDVALRCDPISGHVSLYWYRQALGQGPEFLTYFNYEAQQDKSGLPNDRFSAERPEGSISTLTIQRTEQRDSAMYRCASSSGGREDGYTFGSGTRLTVV.

This CDR3 is CAISETSGSSYEQYF. CDR3 nucleotides: TGTGCCATCAGTGAGACTAGCGGGAGCTCCTACGAGCAGTACTTC. This chain uses TRBV10-3 with TRBJ2-7, with 11 positions matching TRBD2. The CDR3 sequence is 15 residues long. The V gene end was trimmed by 2 bases and the J gene end by 0 bases; junction bases not matched to a gene: 0. Germline V gives CDR1 ENHRY, CDR2 SYGVKD.

In this sample, this clone turned up a few times. The chain couples TRBV28 to TRBJ1-5; 7 bases are a match to TRBD1. Germline lookup yields CDR1 MDHEN and CDR2 SYDVKM. The CDR3 sequence is 16 residues long. The V segment lost 2 bases and the J segment 1 base; nucleotides outside the gene matches: 5. CDR3 nucleotides: TGTGCCAGCAGTTTACCCCTACAGGGGAGCAATCAGCCCCAGCATTTT. It encodes CASSLPLQGSNQPQHF.

This clone was seen once. CDR3 in DNA: TGTGCCAGCAGCTTAGCGGGGGTCCCAGATACGCAGTATTTT. Its translation: CASSLAGVPDTQYF. The chain combines TRBV7-2 with TRBJ2-3, with D perhaps TRBD1 or TRBD2 (5 bases each). The CDR3 length is 14 residues. Germline-derived CDR1 and CDR2 are SGHTA and FQGNSA. V shed 0 bases and J shed 4 bases, with 8 bases lying between them. The entire variable domain, with the rest obtained from reference TRBV7-2 and TRBJ2-3, is as follows: GAGVSQSPSNKVTEKGKDVELRCDPISGHTALYWYRQSLGQGLEFLIYFQGNSAPDKSGLPSDRFSAERTGGSVSTLTIQRTQQEDSAVYLCASSLAGVPDTQYFGPGTRLTVL.

The rearrangement joins TRBV5-4 to TRBJ1-2, with a possible D match to TRBD1 (6 bases). The CDR3 covers 15 residues. The V gene lost 4 bases and the J gene lost 0 bases, with 13 bases spanning the gap. The germline V gene encodes CDR1 SGHNT and CDR2 YYREEE (reference sequence). The CDR3 sequence is CASSPPGHPNYGYTF. The CDR3 coding sequence is TGTGCCAGCAGCCCTCCGGGACACCCTAACTATGGCTACACCTTC. Looking up the rest from reference TRBV5-4 and TRBJ1-2 gives the full variable domain: ETGVTQSPTHLIKTRGQQVTLRCSSQSGHNTVSWYQQALGQGPQFIFQYYREEENGRGNFPPRFSGLQFPNYSSELNVNALELDDSALYLCASSPPGHPNYGYTFGSGTRLTVV.

The genes are TRBV7-2 and TRBJ2-7; no reliable D call. The length of the CDR3 is 14 residues. Germline loops: CDR1 SGHTA, CDR2 FQGNSA. The V end lost 5 bases, the J end lost 0 bases, and 11 bases lay between the germline ends. CDR3 in DNA: TGTGCCAGCAGCGGCGTACCGGGCTCCTACGAGCAGTACTTC. Its protein product is CASSGVPGSYEQYF.